Presented here are 6 T cell receptor beta chains from one specimen sequenced in a study of cytotoxic CD8 clonotypes in ibrutinib-treated CLL listed by TCRdb under 2021. Library construction relied on the immunoSEQ multiplex PCR assay. This is the immuneACCESS table as TCRdb keeps it, with only in-frame sequences that have V and J called. A part of the clones is gone; compared with another copy, unresolved V genes explain less than half, and the rest is unexplained. The sample table contains about 25,000 clones; only one count was recorded for 69% of them. The top ten hold roughly 51% of the sample. According to the study, the label for this sample's time point signals: progressive disease on ibrutinib. Sequencing used PBMCs, obtained at disease progression, from a patient treated with ibrutinib. The receptors come from a human donor with chronic lymphocytic leukemia.

This clone was seen only a few times. This sequence joins TRBV7-9 and TRBJ2-7; possible D gene TRBD1, 5 bases. The CDR3 runs to 16 residues. Trimming left V 4 bases short and J 2 bases short, with 18 bases between. CDR1 and CDR2 (germline): SEHNR, FQNEAQ (reference sequence). The CDR3 is CASSSPDSNRPYEQYF. The DNA for the CDR3 is TGTGCCAGCAGCTCGCCCGACAGTAATCGGCCCTACGAGCAGTACTTC.

In nucleotides, the CDR3 is TGTGCCTCCCTCCGGGGTTCGGAAAAACTGTTTTTT. Protein product: CASLRGSEKLFF. The chain uses TRBV6-6 and TRBJ1-4; no definite D call. Germline CDR1 MNHNY, CDR2 SVGAGI (reference sequence). The CDR3 length is 12 residues. Trimming removed 11 bases at V and 8 bases at J, with 15 bases between.

The rearrangement joins TRBV5-1 to TRBJ1-6; the match to TRBD1 covers 7 bases. Germline loops: CDR1 SGHRS, CDR2 YFSETQ. There are 15 residues in the CDR3. J lost 7 bases, V lost 0 bases, and 4 bases had no gene match. The CDR3 region is CASSLAGQSNSPLHF. The CDR3 DNA follows: TGCGCCAGCAGCTTGGCGGGACAGTCCAATTCACCCCTCCACTTT.

The genes are TRBV2 and TRBJ2-3; D gene uncertain. V lost 7 bases and J 6 bases, leaving 14 bases between the germline ends. Germline V gene sequence: CDR1 SNHLY, CDR2 FYNNEI. This CDR3 is built from 13 residues. CDR3 DNA: TGTGCCAGCATAAGCGACCCAGGCGATACGCAGTATTTT. Translation: CASISDPGDTQYF.

The CDR3 coding sequence is TGTGCCAGCAGTTACGATTGGCGGGAGACCCAGTACTTC. Its protein product is CASSYDWRETQYF. This rearrangement joins TRBV6-5 to TRBJ2-5, with D uncertain. The CDR3 is made up of 13 amino acids. Looked up from germline, CDR1 is MNHEY and CDR2 is SVGAGI. V shed 2 bases and J shed 5 bases, with 9 bases lying between them.

Only one count was recorded for this clone. This chain uses TRBV7-8 with TRBJ2-7; no definite D call. V was trimmed by 7 bases and J by 5 bases, leaving 27 bases between them. Germline assignment: CDR1 SGHVS and CDR2 FQNEAQ. CDR3 length equals 17 residues. The CDR3 spells CASNFQDGLRSSDEQYF. The CDR3 DNA follows: TGTGCCAGCAATTTTCAGGACGGTCTTAGGTCTAGTGACGAGCAGTACTTC.